The 30 T cell receptor beta chains given below trace back to one sample, sequenced in a study of CD8+ T cells in alopecia areata. The authors extracted RNA and reverse transcribed it into cDNA as the sequencing template. Sequencing was performed with immunoSEQ multiplex PCR; in TCRdb, only in-frame clones are kept and a portion is missing. In the table there are some 210,000 clones, around 62% of which are singletons. This sample comprised CD4+ T cells sorted from blood, obtained at week 0. These receptor sequences come from a human donor with alopecia areata.

V and J are TRBV5-1 and TRBJ2-1; D not certain. Germline V gene data show CDR1 as SGHRS and CDR2 as YFSETQ. The CDR3 has 15 amino acids. The ends were cut back, 1 base at V and 6 bases at J, with 14 bases in the middle. CDR3 in DNA: TGCGCCAGCAGCTTGATTGGGGATTCCGGCAATGAGCAGTTCTTC. Encoded protein: CASSLIGDSGNEQFF.

The genes are TRBV19 and TRBJ1-2, with 7 bases identical to TRBD1. V lost 5 bases and J lost 7; bases outside the gene matches: 7. Germline V gene data show CDR1 as LNHDA and CDR2 as SQIVND (reference sequence). This CDR3 has 13 residues. CDR3 in amino acids: CASSWGQRSGYTF. The CDR3, as DNA: TGTGCCAGTAGTTGGGGACAGCGGTCTGGCTACACCTTC.

V is TRBV5-4 and J is TRBJ2-1, with 9 bases identical to TRBD2. V lost 5 bases and J lost 3; bases outside the gene matches: 6. The germline V gene has CDR1 SGHNT and CDR2 YYREEE (reference sequence). CDR3 length equals 15 residues. The CDR3 loop reads CASSLATSGYNEQFF. CDR3 bases: TGTGCCAGCAGTCTCGCGACTAGCGGCTACAATGAGCAGTTCTTC.

A few counts support this clone. The V call is TRBV2, the J call TRBJ2-2; a possible D gene is TRBD1 (6 bases). Germline V gene sequence: CDR1 SNHLY, CDR2 FYNNEI. This CDR3 contains 17 residues. Trimming shortened V by 1 base and J by 7 bases, and 19 bases separated the two germline ends. Written as DNA, the CDR3 is TGTGCCAGCAGTGAAGGTCCCTCAGGGGCGCGAGGCGGGGAGCTGTTTTTT. Its translation: CASSEGPSGARGGELFF. Together with reference TRBV2 and TRBJ2-2, the CDR3 gives the full variable domain: EPEVTQTPSHQVTQMGQEVILRCVPISNHLYFYWYRQILGQKVEFLVSFYNNEISEKSEIFDDQFSVERPDGSNFTLKIRSTKLEDSAMYFCASSEGPSGARGGELFFGEGSRLTVL.

This clone was recorded a few times. CDR3 DNA: TGCGCCAGCAGTCAATCGGACAGGGGGATCTACGAGCAGTACTTC. Translating it yields CASSQSDRGIYEQYF. This chain connects TRBV23-1 to TRBJ2-7; TRBD1 matches 10 bases. TRBV23-1 carries the ORF label, with uncertain function. The CDR3 contains 15 residues. Unmatched junction bases numbered 2, after V lost 0 bases and J lost 3 bases.

The J gene is TRBJ2-1, the V gene TRBV16; possibly TRBD1 or TRBD2 for D (5 bases each). The germline CDR1 and CDR2 sequences are KGHSY and FQNENV. Trimming shortened V by 4 bases and J by 9 bases, and 13 bases separated the two germline ends. The CDR3 is made up of 13 amino acids. CDR3 bases: TGTGCCAGCAGCCGGGGGAGCGTTAGTGAGCAGTTCTTC. The encoded protein is CASSRGSVSEQFF. Combining the CDR3 with reference TRBV16 and TRBJ2-1 gives the whole variable domain GEEVAQTPKHLVRGEGQKAKLYCAPIKGHSYVFWYQQVLKNEFKFLISFQNENVFDETGMPKERFSAKCLPNSPCSLEIQATKLEDSAVYFCASSRGSVSEQFFGPGTRLTVL.

The V and J genes are TRBV27 and TRBJ2-1; 7 bases align to TRBD1. Germline V gives CDR1 MNHEY, CDR2 SMNVEV (reference sequence). The V segment lost 6 bases and the J segment 1 base; nucleotides outside the gene matches: 6. The CDR3 is made up of 15 amino acids. The CDR3 DNA reads TGTGCCAGCAGGGCACAGGGGTGGTCCTACAATGAGCAGTTCTTC. Translating it yields CASRAQGWSYNEQFF.

Points on this clone: Other DNA sequences in this specimen translate into the identical CDR3. The genes are TRBV5-4 and TRBJ2-7; TRBD1 is a possible D gene (6 bases). This CDR3 is 15 amino acids long. V was trimmed by 0 bases and J by 2 bases, leaving 12 bases between them. Germline V lookup: CDR1 SGHNT, CDR2 YYREEE (reference sequence). This chain's CDR3 is CASSLEQGGPYEQYF. Here the CDR3 DNA reads TGTGCCAGCAGCTTGGAACAGGGCGGCCCCTACGAGCAGTACTTC.

The chain is built from TRBV30 and TRBJ2-3; tentatively, D is TRBD1 or TRBD2 (6 bases each). CDR3 size: 13 residues. Trimming pared 4 bases from V and 3 bases from J, leaving 11 bases between. CDR1 and CDR2 (germline): GTSNPN, SVGIG (reference sequence). CDR3 sequence reads: CAWNRGRTDTQYF. In DNA form, the CDR3 reads TGTGCCTGGAATCGGGGGCGGACAGATACGCAGTATTTT.

This clone has only a few counts. The chain employs TRBV7-9 and TRBJ2-6; D is uncertain. The CDR3 runs 15 residues. CDR1 and CDR2 from the germline V gene are SEHNR and FQNEAQ (reference sequence). The V and J ends lost 5 bases and 0 bases respectively, with 8 bases between them. CDR3 loop: CASSLRSSGANVLTF. The DNA for the CDR3 is TGTGCCAGCAGCCTACGATCCTCTGGGGCCAACGTCCTGACTTTC.

The V gene is TRBV7-9, the J gene TRBJ1-2; 7 bases are a match to TRBD1. This CDR3 has 16 amino acids. Trimming took 1 base from V and 8 from J; bases not matched to a gene: 13. Germline V CDR1 and CDR2: SEHNR, FQNEAQ (reference sequence). The chain's CDR3 is CASSLVWDSILGGYTF. The CDR3 bases are TGTGCCAGCAGCTTAGTATGGGACAGCATCCTGGGCGGCTACACCTTC.

This clone was counted a single time. The chain joins TRBV30 to TRBJ1-5; D gene unclear. The CDR3 totals 13 residues. CDR1 and CDR2 (germline): GTSNPN, SVGIG (reference sequence). V shed 7 bases and J shed 0 bases, with 10 bases lying between them. CDR3 DNA sequence: TGTGCCTACGCACAATATAGCAATCAGCCCCAGCATTTT. Encoded protein: CAYAQYSNQPQHF.

V gene TRBV30 combines with J gene TRBJ2-2; weak D call: TRBD2 (5 bases). Between the trimmed V and J ends, which lost 4 bases and 0 bases, there was a span of 12 bases. Looked up from germline, CDR1 is GTSNPN and CDR2 is SVGIG (reference sequence). The CDR3 is made up of 15 amino acids. The CDR3 spells CAWKVSGTNTGELFF. CDR3 coding DNA: TGTGCCTGGAAGGTATCGGGGACGAACACCGGGGAGCTGTTTTTT.

This clone was seen just once. The genes are TRBV19 and TRBJ1-5, with TRBD1 as a possible D gene (5 bases). Looked up from germline, CDR1 is LNHDA and CDR2 is SQIVND (reference sequence). The V end was cut by 7 bases, the J end by 0 bases, with 16 bases between. This CDR3 contains 16 residues. The CDR3 protein is CASMILYRTSNQPQHF. The CDR3 DNA reads as TGTGCCAGTATGATCCTTTACAGGACTAGCAATCAGCCCCAGCATTTT.

V gene TRBV29-1 combines with J gene TRBJ1-2; D is unclear. Germline CDR1 reads SQVTM; CDR2 reads ANQGSEA. Trimming cost V 3 bases and J 8 bases, with 7 bases left between them. The CDR3 is made up of 10 amino acids. In nucleotides, the CDR3 is TGCAGCGTTGACAGAAGGGGCTACACCTTC. It specifies CSVDRRGYTF. The full variable domain, completed using reference TRBV29-1 and TRBJ1-2, is SAVISQKPSRDICQRGTSLTIQCQVDSQVTMMFWYRQQPGQSLTLIATANQGSEATYESGFVIDKFPISRPNLTFSTLTVSNMSPEDSSIYLCSVDRRGYTFGSGTRLTVV.

The rearrangement links TRBV9 to TRBJ2-1; D gene ambiguous. Trimming removed 3 bases from V and 8 bases from J, with 12 bases in between. Germline V gives CDR1 SGDLS, CDR2 YYNGEE. The CDR3 spans 13 residues. Here the CDR3 DNA reads TGTGCCAGCAGCGGCCGGTATGGGGATGAGCAGTTCTTC. As protein: CASSGRYGDEQFF.

The chain employs TRBV6-1 and TRBJ1-5, with 7 bases fitting TRBD1. V lost 4 bases and J lost 1; bases outside the gene matches: 7. Germline CDR1 reads MNHNS; CDR2 reads SASEGT. This CDR3 has 16 amino acids. The CDR3 DNA reads TGTGCCAGCAGTGCGACAGGGCGGCTAAGCAATCAGCCCCAGCATTTT. Protein: CASSATGRLSNQPQHF.

The chain employs TRBV6-1 and TRBJ2-1; 8 bases match TRBD1. With V trimmed by 3 bases and J by 7 bases, 14 bases remained unmatched. CDR3 length: 17 amino acids. Germline V gene sequence: CDR1 MNHNS, CDR2 SASEGT. The CDR3 bases are TGTGCCAGCAGTGAGAACCCTTCCGGGACAGGAGGGAATGAGCAGTTCTTC. Translating it yields CASSENPSGTGGNEQFF.

The chain uses TRBV6-1 and TRBJ1-1; no clear D. This CDR3 has 14 residues. V lost 1 base to trimming and J lost 1 base, with 7 bases between them. The germline CDR1 and CDR2 sequences are MNHNS and SASEGT. The CDR3 sequence is CASSEVGKNTEAFF. CDR3 nucleotides: TGTGCCAGCAGTGAAGTAGGGAAGAACACTGAAGCTTTCTTT.

CDR3 sequence reads: CASSPQGASNQPQHF. CDR3 in DNA: TGTGCCAGCAGCCCCCAGGGGGCTAGCAATCAGCCCCAGCATTTT. This chain connects TRBV9 to TRBJ1-5; TRBD1 matches at 8 bases. The germline V gene has CDR1 SGDLS and CDR2 YYNGEE. With V trimmed by 4 bases and J by 0 bases, 3 bases remained unmatched. The CDR3 runs 15 residues.

This chain joins TRBV7-9 and TRBJ2-3; no definite D call. Germline assignment: CDR1 SEHNR and CDR2 FQNEAQ (reference sequence). This CDR3 is 12 amino acids long. V was shortened by 4 bases and J by 3 bases, with 5 bases between the two germline ends. Here the CDR3 reads CASSYRTDTQYF. The CDR3 nucleotides are TGTGCCAGCAGCTATAGGACAGATACGCAGTATTTT.

The chain combines TRBV5-6 with TRBJ2-6, with no clear D. Trimming left V 2 bases short and J 4 bases short, with 4 bases between. There are 13 residues in the CDR3. CDR1 and CDR2 from the germline V gene are SGHDT and YYEEEE. The CDR3 sequence: CASSLTGANVLTF. The CDR3 region has the DNA TGTGCCAGCAGCTTAACCGGGGCCAACGTCCTGACTTTC.

This chain joins TRBV19 and TRBJ1-5, with D unclear. V lost 7 bases to trimming and J lost 1 base, with 11 bases between them. Germline V gene sequence: CDR1 LNHDA, CDR2 SQIVND (reference sequence). CDR3 size: 14 residues. CDR3 protein: CASMSRGSNQPQHF. In DNA, the CDR3 is TGTGCCAGTATGTCTCGCGGGAGCAATCAGCCCCAGCATTTT.

This chain links TRBV28 with TRBJ2-6, with D maybe TRBD2 (6 bases). CDR1 is MDHEN and CDR2 is SYDVKM in the germline V gene. V lost 8 bases, J lost 1 base, and 6 bases lay in between. This CDR3 is built from 13 residues. Written as DNA, the CDR3 is TGTGCCAGCGGGGGGTCTGGGGCCAACGTCCTGACTTTC. It encodes CASGGSGANVLTF. Using reference TRBV28 and TRBJ2-6 for the parts outside the CDR3, the full variable domain is DVKVTQSSRYLVKRTGEKVFLECVQDMDHENMFWYRQDPGLGLRLIYFSYDVKMKEKGDIPEGYSVSREKKERFSLILESASTNQTSMYLCASGGSGANVLTFGAGSRLTVL.

V and J are TRBV10-3 and TRBJ2-7; 8 nucleotides match TRBD1. Germline V lookup: CDR1 ENHRY, CDR2 SYGVKD. With 4 bases clipped from V and 3 bases from J, the junction kept 5 bases outside the gene matches. The CDR3 covers 14 residues. The CDR3 region has the DNA TGTGCCATCAGTGGGCTGACAGGGGTCTACGAGCAGTACTTC. Amino acids: CAISGLTGVYEQYF.

Of note for this clone: Other DNA sequences from this sample encode an identical CDR3 as well. The chain employs TRBV30 and TRBJ2-3, with D uncertain. Trimming took 0 bases from V and 2 from J, leaving 3 bases between them. The CDR3 contains 12 residues. Germline lookup yields CDR1 GTSNPN and CDR2 SVGIG (reference sequence). CDR3 DNA sequence: TGTGCCTGGAGTGTGACCACAGATACGCAGTATTTT. Translation: CAWSVTTDTQYF.

The V and J genes are TRBV5-1 and TRBJ2-3, with 8 bases that match TRBD2. The CDR3 runs to 16 residues. Germline V gives CDR1 SGHRS, CDR2 YFSETQ. The trim removed 0 bases at V and 2 bases at J, leaving 5 bases unmatched. CDR3: CASSLGNSGVTDTQYF. CDR3 DNA: TGCGCCAGCAGCTTGGGTAATAGCGGGGTCACAGATACGCAGTATTTT.

The chain recombines TRBV29-1 with TRBJ1-1; D unclear. V was clipped by 5 bases and J by 4 bases, with 5 bases between them. The CDR3 runs to 10 residues. Germline CDR1 SQVTM, CDR2 ANQGSEA. The CDR3 DNA sequence: TGCAGCGTTATTAGCACTGAAGCTTTCTTT. Translating gives CSVISTEAFF.

This chain connects TRBV7-9 to TRBJ2-1; 9 bases match TRBD1. CDR1 and CDR2 (germline): SEHNR, FQNEAQ (reference sequence). The CDR3 totals 15 residues. Trimming took 5 bases from V and 9 from J; bases not matched to a gene: 11. The CDR3 region is CASSLVQGAGGEQFF. The CDR3 DNA is TGTGCCAGCAGCCTGGTACAGGGGGCTGGGGGTGAGCAGTTCTTC.

The chain carries TRBV6-5 and TRBJ1-1, with D tentatively TRBD1 (6 bases). V was trimmed by 6 bases and J by 3 bases, leaving 14 bases between them. The CDR3 runs 14 residues. CDR1 MNHEY and CDR2 SVGAGI come from the germline V gene. DNA for the CDR3: TGTGCCAGCAGACAGCAGGGGTCTTACACTGAAGCTTTCTTT. It yields the protein CASRQQGSYTEAFF.